This TCR beta chain was identified during a study of OX40 agonist ivuxolimab in advanced cancers. Turning to the overall study: The costimulatory receptor OX40 (CD134) was targeted by ivuxolimab, a fully human IgG2 agonistic monoclonal antibody. A male proportion of about 79% and a mean age of approximately 55 years, ranging from about 23 to 90, were recorded for the dose-escalation cohort. The point of sequencing TCRbeta in the periphery was to test whether ivuxolimab changed TCR sequence diversity and drove clonal T-cell expansion. Three dose-escalation patients achieved partial responses, one with hepatocellular carcinoma and two with cutaneous melanoma. Of the 50 to 55 dose-escalation patients, hepatocellular carcinoma was present in roughly 19, melanoma in roughly 15, renal cell carcinoma in 9 and head and neck cancer in 9. Intravenous ivuxolimab was administered to patients every 2 weeks at six dose levels: 0.01, 0.1, 0.3, 1.5, 3 and 10 mg/kg. Patients were allowed to have had prior anti-PD-1, anti-PD-L1 or anti-CTLA-4 therapy, and less than 45% of the dose-escalation patients had previously received checkpoint inhibitors. The paper reports the monotherapy dose-escalation portion (N ≈ 50 patients) of the phase I ivuxolimab trial.

Genomic DNA was extracted from sorted cells for sequencing of the TCRbeta CDR3 region. TCRbeta CDR3 regions were sequenced using the immunoSEQ Assay. TCRdb provides this immuneACCESS table in a form limited to in-frame rearrangements. Some clones are lacking; in checked studies, under half of them reflect an unresolved V gene, and why the rest are absent is not known. This sample is represented by around 94,000 clones; roughly 89% of them were singletons. Approximately 0.81% of the sample rests with the top ten. Patients with autoimmune disease history or receiving systemic immunosuppression were excluded from the trial. Peripheral blood for TCR sequencing was drawn from every dose cohort at baseline, at cycle 4 day 1 and at cycle 7 day 1. Samples came from an open-label, multicenter, first-in-human phase I dose-escalation trial of ivuxolimab. Adults with locally advanced or metastatic melanoma, renal cell carcinoma, hepatocellular carcinoma or head and neck squamous cell carcinoma were enrolled in the trial. CD4+ and CD8+ T cells were sorted separately from peripheral blood before TCR sequencing.

What the study reported, not specific to this receptor: At doses of 0.1 to 3.0 mg/kg, clonal expansion of both CD4+ and CD8+ T cells in blood was seen between baseline and week 6. Low levels of normalized T-cell clonal expansion were also shown by some nonresponding patients. Antigen specificity was not determined for the clonally expanded peripheral T cells. In the 0.1-3.0 mg/kg groups, partial responders were among the patients with the lowest normalized peripheral clonal expansion, particularly in CD8+ T cells. After ivuxolimab, more expanded clones were found on average in CD8+ T cells than in CD4+ T cells.

The germline V gene (reference sequence) gives CDR1 as LNHDA and CDR2 as SQIVND. V is reduced by 4 bases and J by 4 bases, leaving a spacing of 14 bases between them. The CDR3 goes from the cysteine to the phenylalanine over 16 residues. Of all the DNA, just the CDR3 is kept, 48 bases in frame from base 1. With respect to this clone: It has no known antigen specificity. The record has no base qualities; no much larger clone is one base away.

The material was CD4+ or CD8+ T cells sorted from blood, obtained in a trial of the OX40 agonist ivuxolimab. The V and J genes are TRBV19 and TRBJ1-6; the D gene cannot be named for sure. The clonotype comes from an adult with an advanced solid tumor such as melanoma, head and neck, liver or kidney cancer. The CDR3 in this case is CASSTLGVTYNSPLHF. The DNA is TGTGCCAGTAGTACGTTGGGAGTTACTTATAATTCACCCCTCCACTTT.